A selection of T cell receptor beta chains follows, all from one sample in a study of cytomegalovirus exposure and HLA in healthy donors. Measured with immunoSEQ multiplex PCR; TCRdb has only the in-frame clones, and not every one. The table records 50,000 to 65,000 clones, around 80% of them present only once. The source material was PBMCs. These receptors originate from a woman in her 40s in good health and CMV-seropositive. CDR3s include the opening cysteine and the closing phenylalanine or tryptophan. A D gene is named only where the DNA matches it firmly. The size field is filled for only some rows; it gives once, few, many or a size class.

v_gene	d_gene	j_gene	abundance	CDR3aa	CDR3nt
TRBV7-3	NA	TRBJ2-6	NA	CASSPTRQGRPGANVLTF	TGTGCCAGCAGCCCTACCCGGCAGGGCAGGCCTGGGGCCAACGTCCTGACTTTC
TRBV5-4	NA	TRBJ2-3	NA	CASSLSTDTQYF	TGTGCCAGCAGCCTATCGACAGATACGCAGTATTTT
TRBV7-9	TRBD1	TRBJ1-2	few	CASSSYDRGDYGYTF	TGTGCCAGCAGCTCCTACGACAGGGGTGACTATGGCTACACCTTC
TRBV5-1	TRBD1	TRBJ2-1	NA	CASSSRDRGNEQFF	TGCGCCAGCAGCTCCCGGGACAGGGGCAATGAGCAGTTCTTC
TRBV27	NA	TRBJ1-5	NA	CASSPWAAREAQHF	TGTGCCAGCAGCCCTTGGGCCGCGAGGGAAGCCCAGCATTTT
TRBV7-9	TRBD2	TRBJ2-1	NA	CSSSPVATSGGNNEQFF	TGTTCCAGCAGCCCGGTGGCTACTAGCGGGGGGAACAATGAGCAGTTCTTC
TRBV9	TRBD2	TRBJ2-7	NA	CASSTSGGEYEQYF	TGTGCCAGCAGCACTAGCGGGGGAGAGTACGAGCAGTACTTC
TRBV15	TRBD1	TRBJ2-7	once	CATSRGQGAYEQYF	TGTGCCACCAGCAGGGGACAGGGAGCCTACGAGCAGTACTTC
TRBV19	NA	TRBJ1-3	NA	CASSMSSGNTIYF	TGTGCCAGTAGTATGAGTTCTGGAAACACCATATATTTT
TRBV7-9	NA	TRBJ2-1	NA	CASSSTGSRGAYNEQFF	TGTGCCAGCAGCTCTACAGGGTCCCGGGGCGCCTACAATGAGCAGTTCTTC
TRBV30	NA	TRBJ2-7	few	CALSGAYEQYF	TGTGCCTTATCGGGGGCCTACGAGCAGTACTTC
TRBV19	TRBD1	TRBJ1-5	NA	CASRGQGIQPQHF	TGTGCCAGTAGAGGACAGGGTATTCAGCCCCAGCATTTT
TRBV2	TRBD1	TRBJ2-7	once	CASSEFSTPGTVYEQYF	TGTGCCAGCAGTGAATTTTCGACCCCCGGGACAGTCTACGAGCAGTACTTC
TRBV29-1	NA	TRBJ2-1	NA	CSEGSSENEQFF	TGCAGCGAGGGGTCCTCAGAGAATGAGCAGTTCTTC
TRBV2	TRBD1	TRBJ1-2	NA	CASSPRGTGGADGYTF	TGTGCCAGCAGCCCAAGGGGGACAGGGGGCGCAGATGGCTACACCTTC
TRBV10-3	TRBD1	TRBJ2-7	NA	CAISAAGTGAYEQYF	TGTGCCATCAGTGCAGCCGGGACAGGGGCCTACGAGCAGTACTTC
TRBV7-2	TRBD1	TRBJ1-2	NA	CASSFGTGLIIWGYTF	TGTGCCAGCAGCTTCGGGACAGGGCTCATTATATGGGGCTACACCTTC
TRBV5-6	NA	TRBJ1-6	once	CASSARSGNSPLHF	TGTGCCAGCAGCGCGAGATCGGGGAACTCACCCCTCCACTTT
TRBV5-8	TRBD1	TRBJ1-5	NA	CASSPGTDGANQPQHF	TGTGCCAGCAGCCCCGGGACAGACGGGGCGAATCAGCCCCAGCATTTT
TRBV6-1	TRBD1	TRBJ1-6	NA	CASARDSNSPLHF	TGTGCCAGTGCCCGGGACAGCAATTCACCCCTCCACTTT
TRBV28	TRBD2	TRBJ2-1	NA	CASSTGTSGYEQFF	TGTGCCAGCAGTACCGGGACTAGCGGGTATGAGCAGTTCTTC
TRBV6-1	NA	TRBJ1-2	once	CASSDSGLYGYTF	TGTGCCAGCAGTGATTCAGGGTTATATGGCTACACCTTC
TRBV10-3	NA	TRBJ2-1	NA	CAISAPGDNEQFF	TGTGCCATCAGTGCACCCGGGGACAATGAGCAGTTCTTC
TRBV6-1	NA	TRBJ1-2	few	CASSESGAYGYTF	TGTGCCAGCAGTGAATCAGGGGCCTATGGCTACACCTTC
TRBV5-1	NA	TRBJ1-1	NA	CASSLDRLNTEAFF	TGCGCCAGCAGCTTGGACCGGTTGAACACTGAAGCTTTCTTT
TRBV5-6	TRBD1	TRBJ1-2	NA	CASSLRQGDGYTF	TGTGCCAGCAGCTTGCGACAGGGAGACGGCTACACCTTC
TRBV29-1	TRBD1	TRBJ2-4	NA	CSAVSGTVTIQYF	TGCAGCGCTGTGTCCGGGACAGTTACCATTCAGTACTTC
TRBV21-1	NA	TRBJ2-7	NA	CASSKAARYYEQYF	TGTGCCAGCAGCAAAGCTGCCAGGTACTACGAGCAGTACTTC
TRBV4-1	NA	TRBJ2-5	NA	CASSQDPPGETQYF	TGCGCCAGCAGCCAAGATCCCCCGGGGGAGACCCAGTACTTC
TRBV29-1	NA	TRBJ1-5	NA	CSVSDDFNQPQHF	TGCAGCGTTTCCGACGACTTCAATCAGCCCCAGCATTTT
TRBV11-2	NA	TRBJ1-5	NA	CASSLDRSQPQHF	TGTGCCAGCAGCTTAGATAGAAGTCAGCCCCAGCATTTT
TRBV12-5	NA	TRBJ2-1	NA	CASGLDRAIYNEQFF	TGTGCTAGTGGTTTGGACAGGGCTATCTACAATGAGCAGTTCTTC
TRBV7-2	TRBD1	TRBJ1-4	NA	CASSRDSQAEKLFF	TGTGCCAGCAGCCGGGACAGCCAAGCTGAAAAACTGTTTTTT
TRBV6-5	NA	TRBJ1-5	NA	CASSFRTDSYQPQHF	TGTGCCAGCAGTTTCCGGACGGACTCATATCAGCCCCAGCATTTT
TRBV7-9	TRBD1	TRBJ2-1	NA	CASSLSRGQGYGEQFF	TGTGCCAGCAGCTTGAGTCGGGGACAGGGGTACGGTGAGCAGTTCTTC
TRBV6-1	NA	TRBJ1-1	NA	CASSESGSPEAFF	TGTGCCAGCAGTGAATCAGGGTCCCCTGAAGCTTTCTTT
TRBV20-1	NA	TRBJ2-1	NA	CSARAGEQFF	TGCAGTGCTAGGGCGGGCGAGCAGTTCTTC
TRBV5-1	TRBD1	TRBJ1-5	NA	CASSPGDRDAQPQHF	TGCGCCAGCAGCCCAGGGGACAGGGATGCGCAGCCCCAGCATTTT